This T cell receptor (beta chain) was retrieved from a study of human T cells and chemical hapten exposure. Study-level background: Sensitization used 2% DPC on roughly 2 cm by roughly 2 cm upper inner arm skin.

The CDR3 sequence is 15 residues long. Per germline, CDR1 SGHRS and CDR2 YFSETQ. V shed 4 bases and J 2 bases; nucleotides not matched to a gene: 7. Time point defined: patch test 3, about 24 weeks after DPC sensitization. As to treatment: therapeutic diphenylcyclopropenone sensitization with weekly scalp DPC. TCRdb re-called the RACE reads with MiXCR, one entry per CDR3 protein. This sample has just over 95,000 distinct CDR3 sequences; less than 35% occur once, and the top ten carry under 13%. The sequenced sample was whole blood, obtained in connection with sensitization to the hapten diphenylcyclopropenone (DPC). The rearrangement uses TRBV5-1 and TRBJ2-3; 7 bases are a match to TRBD2. The clonotype comes from a man aged 40-55 years with alopecia areata. Some clones in this sample may be carry-over from other donors' samples. CDR3 residues: CASSRPSGPTDTQYF. In DNA form, the CDR3 reads TGCGCCAGCAGCAGGCCTAGCGGCCCCACAGATACGCAGTATTTT.